This T cell receptor (beta chain) appears in the sequencing data of a study of Ad26.COV2.S vaccination and SARS-CoV-2 variants. Whole-study findings and limits: TCR breadth and depth estimates may have understated total T cell responses.

V lost 6 bases and J lost 1; bases outside the gene matches: 5. CDR1 and CDR2 (germline): SNHLY, FYNNEI. This CDR3 spans 14 amino acids. Data came from immunoSEQ multiplex PCR; TCRdb stores just in-frame clones and leaves some out. The sample includes 85,000 to 120,000 clones, around three quarters of them seen just once. A word on this clone: No antigen is known for it.

The genes are TRBV2 and TRBJ1-1; 7 bases map to TRBD1. The TCR comes from a human donor who had recovered from COVID-19. The starting material was peripheral blood, obtained after recovery from COVID-19. CDR3 residues: CASRETGPNTEAFF. CDR3 DNA: TGTGCCAGCAGGGAGACAGGGCCGAACACTGAAGCTTTCTTT.